These T cell receptor beta chains were read from a single sample in a study of blood T cell repertoires in COVID-19. Assay used: immunoSEQ multiplex PCR; TCRdb lists only in-frame clones, some missing. The sample consists of 98,000 or so clones, about 80% of them appearing once. Sequenced sample: peripheral blood. All receptors derive from a woman aged 80 or older with active or convalescent COVID-19. The CDR3 runs from the conserved cysteine through the conserved F or W. Each record gives: CDR3 length, clone size, V gene, D gene, J gene, CDR3 DNA, CDR3 protein. D genes are given only for firm matches. Only some rows state a clone size, as once, few, many or a class for expanded clones.

13	-	TRBV15	-	TRBJ2-7	TGTGCCACCAGCAGGGGGCCTAAAGGCGAGCAGTACTTC	CATSRGPKGEQYF
18	-	TRBV5-1	TRBD1	TRBJ1-3	TGCGCCAGCAGCTTGGCCCGACAGGGAAATTTGCCTGGAAACACCATATATTTT	CASSLARQGNLPGNTIYF
12	once	TRBV7-3	-	TRBJ1-5	TGTGCCAGCAGCTTACAGAATCAGCCCCAGCATTTT	CASSLQNQPQHF
17	-	TRBV7-6	TRBD2	TRBJ2-5	TGTGCCAGCAGCTTAGGAAGACTAGCGGGAGGTGGAGAGACCCAGTACTTC	CASSLGRLAGGGETQYF
14	-	TRBV4-1	-	TRBJ1-2	TGCGCCAGCAGCCAAACGGAGTCTAACTATGGCTACACCTTC	CASSQTESNYGYTF
15	-	TRBV28	-	TRBJ1-5	TGTGCCAGCGGCAGAGCGGGACAAAAATATCAGCCCCAGCATTTT	CASGRAGQKYQPQHF
13	few	TRBV15	-	TRBJ2-5	TGTGCCACCAGCAGAGATGAACGGGAAACCCAGTACTTC	CATSRDERETQYF
14	-	TRBV6-2/TRBV6-3	-	TRBJ2-3	TGTGCCAGCAGTTACGGTGGGAGTTTAGATACGCAGTATTTT	CASSYGGSLDTQYF
13	-	TRBV3-1/TRBV3-2	TRBD1	TRBJ2-1	TGTGCCAGCAGCCGTCGGACAGGGGATGAGCAGTTCTTC	CASSRRTGDEQFF
13	-	TRBV6-5	-	TRBJ1-1	TGTGCCAGCGTCGAGGTTTTGAACACTGAAGCTTTCTTT	CASVEVLNTEAFF
16	once	TRBV11-2	-	TRBJ2-1	TGTGCCAGCAGCTTAGGGTCCAGGGCTAATGTCAATGAGCAGTTCTTC	CASSLGSRANVNEQFF
17	-	TRBV18	TRBD1	TRBJ1-2	TGTGCCAGCCTAAGATACCGGTCGGGACAGGGCGACTATGGCTACACCTTC	CASLRYRSGQGDYGYTF
16	-	TRBV7-3	TRBD2	TRBJ2-3	TGTGCCAGCAGCTTAGGCCCTAGCGGGCCCACAGATACGCAGTATTTT	CASSLGPSGPTDTQYF
16	few	TRBV6-4	TRBD1	TRBJ2-3	TGTGCCAGCAGTGACTCGGTTGGGACAGGGAGAGATACGCAGTATTTT	CASSDSVGTGRDTQYF
15	-	TRBV4-1	-	TRBJ2-5	TGCGCCAGCAGCCAAGTAGAGGGATCCCAAGAGACCCAGTACTTC	CASSQVEGSQETQYF